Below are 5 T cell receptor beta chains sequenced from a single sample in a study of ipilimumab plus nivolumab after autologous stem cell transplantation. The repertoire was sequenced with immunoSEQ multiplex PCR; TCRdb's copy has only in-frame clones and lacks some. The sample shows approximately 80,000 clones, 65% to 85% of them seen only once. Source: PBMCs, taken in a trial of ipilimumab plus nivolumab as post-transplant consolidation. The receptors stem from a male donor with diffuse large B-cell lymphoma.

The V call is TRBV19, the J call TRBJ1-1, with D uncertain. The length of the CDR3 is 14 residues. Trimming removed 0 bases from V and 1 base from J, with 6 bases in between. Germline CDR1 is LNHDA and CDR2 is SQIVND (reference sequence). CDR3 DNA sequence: TGTGCCAGTAGTATAGATTCACGGAACACTGAAGCTTTCTTT. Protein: CASSIDSRNTEAFF.

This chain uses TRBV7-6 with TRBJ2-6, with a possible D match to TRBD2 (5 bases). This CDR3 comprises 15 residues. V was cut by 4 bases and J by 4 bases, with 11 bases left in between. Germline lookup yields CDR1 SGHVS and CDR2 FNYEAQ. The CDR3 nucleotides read TGTGCCAGCAGCTCAACGGGGAGCGGGGCCAACGTCCTGACTTTC. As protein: CASSSTGSGANVLTF. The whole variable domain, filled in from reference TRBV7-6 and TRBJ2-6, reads GAGVSQSPRYKVTKRGQDVALRCDPISGHVSLYWYRQALGQGPEFLTYFNYEAQQDKSGLPNDRFSAERPEGSISTLTIQRTEQRDSAMYRCASSSTGSGANVLTFGAGSRLTVL.

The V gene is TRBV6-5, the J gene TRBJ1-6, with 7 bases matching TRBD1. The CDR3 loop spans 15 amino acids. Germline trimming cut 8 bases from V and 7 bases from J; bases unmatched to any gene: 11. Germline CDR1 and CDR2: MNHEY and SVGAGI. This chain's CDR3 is CASGQRGRGNSPLHF. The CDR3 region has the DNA TGTGCCAGCGGTCAGAGAGGCAGGGGGAATTCACCCCTCCACTTT.

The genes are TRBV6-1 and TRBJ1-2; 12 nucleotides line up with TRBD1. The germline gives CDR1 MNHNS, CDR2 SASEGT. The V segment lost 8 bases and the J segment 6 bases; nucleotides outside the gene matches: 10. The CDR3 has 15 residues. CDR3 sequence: CASPKPGQGADGYTF. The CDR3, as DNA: TGTGCCAGCCCCAAACCGGGACAGGGGGCCGATGGCTACACCTTC.

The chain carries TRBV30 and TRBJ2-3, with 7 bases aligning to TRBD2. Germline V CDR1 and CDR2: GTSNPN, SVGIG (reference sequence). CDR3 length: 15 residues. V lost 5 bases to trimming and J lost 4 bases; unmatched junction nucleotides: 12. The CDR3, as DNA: TGTGCCTGGGACCTTGGGCTAGCGGACTCAGATACGCAGTATTTT. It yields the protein CAWDLGLADSDTQYF.